This is a list of T cell receptor beta chains from one sample in a study of blood T cell repertoires in COVID-19. Repertoires were generated with immunoSEQ multiplex PCR, while TCRdb's copy carries only in-frame clones and drops some. Here the sample spans about 300,000 clones, roughly 87% being singletons. The specimen was peripheral blood. Receptor source: a young man with active or convalescent COVID-19. The CDR3 runs from the conserved cysteine through the conserved F or W. D genes are given only for firm matches. Size is stated for part of the rows, as once, few or many counts, or as a class when the clone is expanded.

TRBJ2-2 | . | . | TRBV19 | CASSILGEPGELFF | TGTGCCAGTAGTATATTGGGAGAACCCGGGGAGCTGTTTTTT
TRBJ1-5 | . | . | TRBV27 | CASSFGEDQPQHF | TGTGCCAGCAGTTTCGGGGAGGATCAGCCCCAGCATTTT
TRBJ1-4 | . | . | TRBV7-2 | CASSLRGRGATNEKLFF | TGTGCCAGCAGCTTACGAGGCAGGGGAGCAACTAATGAAAAACTGTTTTTT
TRBJ2-1 | . | . | TRBV6-2/TRBV6-3 | CASSTGSGEQFF | TGTGCCAGCAGTACAGGGTCCGGGGAGCAGTTCTTC
TRBJ1-2 | . | . | TRBV6-2/TRBV6-3 | CASSSREIVYGYTF | TGTGCCAGCAGCTCCCGAGAGATCGTCTATGGCTACACCTTC
TRBJ1-6 | . | . | TRBV6-1 | CASSGYSGTYNSPLHF | TGTGCCAGCAGTGGTTATAGCGGTACCTATAATTCACCCCTCCACTTT
TRBJ1-2 | . | . | TRBV21-1 | CASSKFKTGGAANYGYTF | TGTGCCAGCAGCAAATTCAAAACAGGGGGCGCCGCTAACTATGGCTACACCTTC
TRBJ1-4 | once | . | TRBV12-3/TRBV12-4 | CASSLGGREKLFF | TGTGCCAGCAGTTTGGGGGGTAGGGAAAAACTGTTTTTT
TRBJ2-7 | . | . | TRBV3-1/TRBV3-2 | CASEGSFYEQYF | TGTGCCAGCGAGGGCAGCTTCTACGAGCAGTACTTC
TRBJ2-3 | . | TRBD1 | TRBV18 | CASSSPGQGFTDTQYF | TGTGCCAGCTCGTCCCCGGGACAGGGGTTTACAGATACGCAGTATTTT
TRBJ1-1 | . | . | TRBV5-1 | CASSLPGYTEAFF | TGCGCCAGCAGCTTGCCAGGGTATACTGAAGCTTTCTTT
TRBJ1-4 | . | . | TRBV7-9 | CASSTPLAGLHEKLFF | TGTGCCAGCAGCACTCCCCTGGCAGGGTTACATGAAAAACTGTTTTTT
TRBJ1-4 | . | . | TRBV19 | CASRVQSGDEKLFF | TGTGCCAGTAGAGTACAGAGCGGTGATGAAAAACTGTTTTTT
TRBJ1-1 | . | . | TRBV13 | CASSVGDYAAFF | TGTGCCAGCAGCGTAGGGGACTATGCAGCTTTCTTT
TRBJ2-7 | . | . | TRBV4-1 | CASSQWGEHYEQYF | TGCGCCAGCAGCCAGTGGGGGGAACACTACGAGCAGTACTTC
TRBJ1-3 | few | . | TRBV13 | CASNQRAGNTIYF | TGTGCCAGCAATCAGCGGGCCGGGAACACCATATATTTT
TRBJ1-1 | . | . | TRBV7-2 | CASSPSAGPKKAFF | TGTGCCAGCAGCCCTTCAGCGGGGCCGAAGAAAGCTTTCTTT